This T cell receptor beta chain is drawn from a study of a mutant IDH1 vaccine in newly diagnosed glioma. Study details: Patients under treatment included roughly 60% males and 37.5% females and had a mean age of approximately 43 years.

Time point in this sample: baseline, week 1 (first vaccination visit). Treatment: pre-vaccination baseline after standard-of-care therapy. Only in-frame clones appear in the TCRdb table, and some are missing; sequencing was by immunoSEQ multiplex PCR. The sample carries nearly 70,000 clones, around 74% recorded once. From germline, CDR1 is SEHNR and CDR2 FQNEAQ (reference sequence). With V trimmed by 4 bases and J by 1 base, 10 bases remained unmatched. The CDR3 is made up of 17 amino acids. This chain links TRBV7-9 with TRBJ2-3, with 8 bases aligning to TRBD2. Source: PBMCs, taken from a glioma patient treated with radiotherapy, temozolomide or both. The sequence came from a man aged 50-59 years with glioma. DNA for the CDR3: TGTGCCAGCAGCTCTCCCGGGGGGGGCTGGGGCACAGATACGCAGTATTTT. Amino acids: CASSSPGGGWGTDTQYF.